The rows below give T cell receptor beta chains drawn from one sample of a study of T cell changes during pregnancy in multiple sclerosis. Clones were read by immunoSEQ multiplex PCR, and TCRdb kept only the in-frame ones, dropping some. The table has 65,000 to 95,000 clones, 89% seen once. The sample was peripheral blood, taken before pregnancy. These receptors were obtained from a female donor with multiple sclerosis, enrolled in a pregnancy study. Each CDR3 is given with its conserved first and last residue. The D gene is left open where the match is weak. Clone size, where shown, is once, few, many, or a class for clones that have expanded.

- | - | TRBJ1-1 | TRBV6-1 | TGTGCCAGCAGTGAAAGTGGGGGGAAGCCTGAAGCTTTCTTT | CASSESGGKPEAFF
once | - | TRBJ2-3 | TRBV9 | TGTGCCAGCAGCTCGGGACTCACGTGGCGCACAGATACGCAGTATTTT | CASSSGLTWRTDTQYF
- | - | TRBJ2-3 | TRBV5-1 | TGCGCCAGCAGCTTGGCGAGGGAAGATACGCAGTATTTT | CASSLAREDTQYF
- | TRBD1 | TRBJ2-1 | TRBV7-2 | TGTGCCAGCAGCCGACAGGGTAGCTCCTACAATGAGCAGTTCTTC | CASSRQGSSYNEQFF
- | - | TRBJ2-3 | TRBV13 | TGTGCCAGCAGCTTTAGAGGAGATACGCAGTATTTT | CASSFRGDTQYF
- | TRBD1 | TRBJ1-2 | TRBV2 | TGTGCCAGCAGTGACGCCCCACCGGACAGGGACTATGGCTACACCTTC | CASSDAPPDRDYGYTF
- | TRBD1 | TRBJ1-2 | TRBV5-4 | TGTGCCAGCGGTGACAGGGGGGCTTCTAACTATGGCTACACCTTC | CASGDRGASNYGYTF
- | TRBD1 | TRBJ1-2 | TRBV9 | TGTGCCAGCAGCCAACCTAACCGGGACAGAGTCTATGGCTACACCTTC | CASSQPNRDRVYGYTF
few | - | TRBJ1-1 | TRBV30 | TGTGCCTGGGGCCCTAGCACTGAAGCTTTCTTT | CAWGPSTEAFF
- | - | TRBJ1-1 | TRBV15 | TGTGCCACCAGCAGAGATTCGGGGAACACTGAAGCTTTCTTT | CATSRDSGNTEAFF
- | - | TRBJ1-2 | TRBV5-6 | TGTGCCAGCAGAAAGGGGAGGGCGCATGGCTACACCTTC | CASRKGRAHGYTF
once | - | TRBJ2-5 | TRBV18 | TGTGCCAGCTCACCACCCCTCCAAGAGACCCAGTACTTC | CASSPPLQETQYF
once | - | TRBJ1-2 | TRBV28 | TGTGCCAGTGAGGAGGCGGTGAGCTATGGCTACACCTTC | CASEEAVSYGYTF
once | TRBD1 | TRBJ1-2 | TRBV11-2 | TGTGCCAGCAGTCGAACAGGGGTCACAGACTATGGCTACACCTTC | CASSRTGVTDYGYTF
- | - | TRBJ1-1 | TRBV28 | TGTGCCAGCAGTCCATACATTCCTGAAGCTTTCTTT | CASSPYIPEAFF
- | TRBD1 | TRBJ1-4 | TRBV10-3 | TGTGCCATCAGGGGCACCGGACAGGGTGATGAAAAACTGTTTTTT | CAIRGTGQGDEKLFF
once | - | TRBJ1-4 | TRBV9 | TGTGCCAGCAGCGTTTTCGGGACTGATAATGAAAAACTGTTTTTT | CASSVFGTDNEKLFF
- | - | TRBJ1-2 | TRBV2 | TGTGCCAGCAGTGTCGGCAGGCCCGTATGGTATGGCTACACCTTC | CASSVGRPVWYGYTF
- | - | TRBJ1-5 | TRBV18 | TGTGCCAGCTCACCGCCCCAGGGGCCCCAGCATTTT | CASSPPQGPQHF
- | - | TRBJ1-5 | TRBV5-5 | TGTGCCAGCAGCCGGCAGGGGTTAAGCAATCAGCCCCAGCATTTT | CASSRQGLSNQPQHF
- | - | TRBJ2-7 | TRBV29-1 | TGCAGCGTTTACACGGGGGGCCAGTACGAGCAGTACTTC | CSVYTGGQYEQYF
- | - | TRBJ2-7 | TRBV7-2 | TGTGCCAGCAGCCCTACGCTTTACGAGCAGTACTTC | CASSPTLYEQYF
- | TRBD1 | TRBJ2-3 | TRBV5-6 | TGTGCCAGCAGCCAGTCACAGGGGGGCACAGATACGCAGTATTTT | CASSQSQGGTDTQYF
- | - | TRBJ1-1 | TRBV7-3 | TGTGCCAGCAGCTTAGGGTCCGTAGCCGAAGCTTTCTTT | CASSLGSVAEAFF
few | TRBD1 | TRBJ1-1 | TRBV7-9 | TGTGCCAGCAGCCCAACGGACAGGGGAGGTGAAGCTTTCTTT | CASSPTDRGGEAFF
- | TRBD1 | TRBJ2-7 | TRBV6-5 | TGTGCCAGCAGTTACCCTAGACAGGGGGTCTACGAGCAGTACTTC | CASSYPRQGVYEQYF
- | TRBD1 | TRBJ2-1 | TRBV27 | TGTGCCAGCAGTGGGGACAGGGGCTATGAGCAGTTCTTC | CASSGDRGYEQFF
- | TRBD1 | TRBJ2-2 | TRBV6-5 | TGTGCCAGCAGTTCCACGGGACAGGGGAACACCGGGGAGCTGTTTTTT | CASSSTGQGNTGELFF
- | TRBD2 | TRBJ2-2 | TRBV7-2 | TGTGCCAGCAGCCCCCCGGGACTAGCTCTAACCGGGGAGCTGTTTTTT | CASSPPGLALTGELFF
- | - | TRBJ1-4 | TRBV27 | TGTGCCAGCAGTCCTCGGAGGGGTAATGAAAAACTGTTTTTT | CASSPRRGNEKLFF
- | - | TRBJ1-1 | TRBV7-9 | TGTGCCAGCAGCCCCCGAGGGGGGGTGGCTTTCTTT | CASSPRGGVAFF
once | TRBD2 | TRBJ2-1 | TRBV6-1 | TGTGCCAGCAGTGAAAGAATAGCGGGGTACAATGAGCAGTTCTTC | CASSERIAGYNEQFF
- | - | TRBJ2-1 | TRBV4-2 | TGTGCCAGCCGACTTACTAGTCGGGCTGTGGATGAGCAGTTCTTC | CASRLTSRAVDEQFF
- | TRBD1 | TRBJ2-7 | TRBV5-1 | TGCGCCAGCAGCTTGGAAGGGGGCGCCGGCCCCTACGAGCAGTACTTC | CASSLEGGAGPYEQYF
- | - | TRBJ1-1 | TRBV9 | TGTGCCAGCAGCCCAGGTACGAACACTGAAGCTTTCTTT | CASSPGTNTEAFF
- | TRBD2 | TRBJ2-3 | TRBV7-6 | TGTGCCAGCAGTCTGACTAGCGGGGGGTTCACAGATACGCAGTATTTT | CASSLTSGGFTDTQYF
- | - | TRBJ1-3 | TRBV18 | TGTGCCAGCTCCTTCACCGAGGGAAATGGAAACACCATATATTTT | CASSFTEGNGNTIYF
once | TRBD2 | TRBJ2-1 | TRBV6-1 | TGTGCCAGCAGTGAAGCGCTTCTGGGACTAGCGGGTTACAATGAGCAGTTCTTC | CASSEALLGLAGYNEQFF
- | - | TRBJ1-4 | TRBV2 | TGTGCCAGCAGTGACCCCCAAATAGGGGCTAATGAAAAACTGTTTTTT | CASSDPQIGANEKLFF
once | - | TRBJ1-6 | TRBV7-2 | TGTGCCAGCAGCTTAGGACCGGACAGTTATAATTCACCCCTCCACTTT | CASSLGPDSYNSPLHF
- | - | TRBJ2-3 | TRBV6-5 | TGTGCCAGCAGTTATAATGGGGGGGCCACAGATACGCAGTATTTT | CASSYNGGATDTQYF
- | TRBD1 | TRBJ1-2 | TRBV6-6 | TGTGCCAGCAGCCCGACCCAAACGACAGGGGCGGGAGGCTACACCTTC | CASSPTQTTGAGGYTF
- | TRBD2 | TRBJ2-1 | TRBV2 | TGTGCCAGCAGGCGATCGGGACTAGCGGGGGGGCTCGGCAATGAGCAGTTCTTC | CASRRSGLAGGLGNEQFF
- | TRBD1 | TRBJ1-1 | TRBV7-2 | TGTGCCAGCAGCTTAGAACGTAGGACAGGGAGGGCTTTCTTT | CASSLERRTGRAFF
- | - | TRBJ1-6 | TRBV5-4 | TGTGCCAGCAGCTTGGTACCAGGGGCCTATAATTCACCCCTCCACTTT | CASSLVPGAYNSPLHF
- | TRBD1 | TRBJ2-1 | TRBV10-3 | TGTGCCATCAGTGAAAGGGACAGGGGGTACAATGAGCAGTTCTTC | CAISERDRGYNEQFF
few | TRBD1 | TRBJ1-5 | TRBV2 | TGTGCCAGCAGTTTCTCCGGGACAGGGGGTCAGCCCCAGCATTTT | CASSFSGTGGQPQHF
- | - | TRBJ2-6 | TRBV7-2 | TGTGCCAGCAGCTCGAGAAAGACGGGCTCTGGGGCCAACGTCCTGACTTTC | CASSSRKTGSGANVLTF
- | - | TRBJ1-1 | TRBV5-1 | TGCGCCAGCAGGGTCAGTGTTCCAAACACTGAAGCTTTCTTT | CASRVSVPNTEAFF
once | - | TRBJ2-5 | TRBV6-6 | TGTGCCAGCAGTTTCGGTCCCGGGGGGACCCAGTACTTC | CASSFGPGGTQYF
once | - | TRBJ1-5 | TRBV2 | TGTGCCAGCAGTGAGGGGCGATGGGGCCTCCAGGAGCCCCAGCATTTT | CASSEGRWGLQEPQHF
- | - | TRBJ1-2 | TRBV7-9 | TGTGCCAGCAGTCATGGGCCGACAGGCTACTATGGCTACACCTTC | CASSHGPTGYYGYTF
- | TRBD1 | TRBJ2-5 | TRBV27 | TGTGCCAGCAGTCCTACAGGGGGAAGAGAGGCCCAGTACTTC | CASSPTGGREAQYF